A selection of T cell receptor beta chains follows, all from one sample in a study of regulatory T cells in long-lasting Graves disease. One entry per CDR3 protein results from TCRdb running MiXCR on the multiplex PCR reads. In the table there are approximately 470,000 distinct CDR3 sequences, 15% to 20% of which are singletons. This same sample was also taken into another study, of T cells in Graves' hyperthyroidism and ophthalmopathy.

The sequencing here drew on peripheral blood mononuclear cells (PBMCs), taken at new diagnosis, from a patient treated with antithyroid drugs. The receptors come from a man between 40 and 49 years old with Graves disease. Both conserved end residues are part of each CDR3. D genes are given only for firm matches. Not all rows give a size; the values are once, few, many and, for expanded clones, a class.

v_gene,abundance,j_gene,d_gene,CDR3aa,CDR3nt
TRBV2,many,TRBJ2-7,TRBD1,CASSSDRGAYEQYF,TGTGCCAGCAGTTCTGACAGGGGTGCCTACGAGCAGTACTTC
TRBV4-2,few,TRBJ1-5,-,CASSQDGSGASNQPQHF,TGTGCCAGCAGCCAAGATGGTTCGGGGGCGAGCAATCAGCCCCAGCATTTT
TRBV6-1,many,TRBJ2-7,TRBD2,CASRTSGIAGVGEQYF,TGTGCCAGCAGGACTAGCGGAATAGCGGGAGTAGGGGAGCAGTACTTC
TRBV10-3,many,TRBJ2-5,TRBD2,CAFTGTSGSKETQYF,TGTGCCTTCACCGGGACTAGCGGTTCCAAAGAGACCCAGTACTTC
TRBV15,many,TRBJ2-5,-,CATSRDRGQGRETQYF,TGTGCCACCAGCAGAGATCGGGGGCAGGGGAGGGAGACCCAGTACTTC
TRBV5-1,many,TRBJ2-3,-,CASSLMSDTQYF,TGCGCCAGCAGCTTGATGTCAGATACGCAGTATTTT
TRBV24-1,many,TRBJ2-2,TRBD1,CATSDPGQGSTGELFF,TGTGCCACCAGTGACCCGGGACAGGGCAGCACCGGGGAGCTGTTTTTT
TRBV5-5,-,TRBJ2-5,TRBD2,CASSFLAGQETQYF,TGTGCCAGCAGCTTTCTAGCGGGGCAAGAGACCCAGTACTTC
TRBV5-1,many,TRBJ2-3,TRBD1,CASSGTGTGSTDTQYF,TGCGCCAGCAGCGGCACCGGGACAGGGAGCACAGATACGCAGTATTTT
TRBV27,many,TRBJ1-1,TRBD1,CASSDRGGFTEAFF,TGTGCCAGCAGCGACAGGGGAGGATTCACTGAAGCTTTCTTT
TRBV30,many,TRBJ1-5,TRBD1,CAWSTTGGSQPQHF,TGTGCCTGGAGTACCACAGGGGGTAGTCAGCCCCAGCATTTT
TRBV12-5,-,TRBJ1-2,TRBD1,CASGLTGGGYGYTF,TGTGCTAGTGGTTTGACAGGGGGCGGCTATGGCTACACCTTC
TRBV3-1,many,TRBJ2-1,TRBD2,CASSQARSGSANEQFF,TGTGCCAGCAGCCAAGCGCGAAGCGGGAGTGCCAATGAGCAGTTCTTC
TRBV5-4,many,TRBJ2-1,TRBD2,CASLGRVDSNEQFF,TGTGCCAGCCTTGGGAGGGTGGACTCCAATGAGCAGTTCTTC
TRBV6-5,many,TRBJ2-3,TRBD2,CASSYWTSGRTDTQYF,TGTGCCAGCAGTTACTGGACTAGCGGGAGAACAGATACGCAGTATTTT
TRBV27,few,TRBJ2-1,-,CAGSFGVGEAYNEQFF,TGTGCCGGCAGTTTTGGAGTGGGAGAAGCCTACAATGAGCAGTTCTTC
TRBV18,many,TRBJ1-1,-,CASSPSSGNTEAFF,TGTGCCAGCTCACCGAGTTCAGGGAACACTGAAGCTTTCTTT
TRBV7-3,many,TRBJ2-5,TRBD1,CASSSGQGVGETQYF,TGTGCCAGCAGCTCCGGACAGGGGGTAGGAGAGACCCAGTACTTC
TRBV28,-,TRBJ2-7,TRBD1,CASSPFLGQGQYEQYF,TGTGCCAGCAGTCCCTTTCTGGGACAGGGGCAATACGAGCAGTACTTC
TRBV28,few,TRBJ2-3,-,CASSSARPTQYF,TGTGCCAGCAGTTCAGCACGGCCCACGCAGTATTTT
TRBV27,-,TRBJ2-2,-,CASSFNYSPTGELFF,TGTGCCAGCAGTTTTAACTACTCGCCCACCGGGGAGCTGTTTTTT
TRBV4-1,few,TRBJ2-3,TRBD2,CASSQDPSGSDTQYF,TGCGCCAGCAGCCAAGATCCCAGCGGGAGCGATACGCAGTATTTT
TRBV20-1,many,TRBJ1-6,TRBD1,CSPELGQGSSPLHF,TGCAGTCCAGAATTGGGACAGGGAAGTTCACCCCTCCACTTT
TRBV2,few,TRBJ1-3,-,CASSDTRQSGNTIYF,TGTGCCAGCAGTGATACCCGCCAGAGCGGAAACACCATATATTTT
TRBV28,few,TRBJ2-5,TRBD2,CASTTGGTSGKGAQYF,TGTGCCAGCACCACTGGGGGGACTAGCGGCAAGGGGGCCCAGTACTTC
TRBV15,few,TRBJ1-6,-,CATSSPRSSYNSPLHF,TGTGCCACCAGCAGCCCTCGGAGCTCCTATAATTCACCCCTCCACTTT
TRBV7-9,many,TRBJ1-1,TRBD1,CASSHDRGTEAFF,TGTGCCAGCAGTCACGACAGGGGCACTGAAGCTTTCTTT
TRBV5-1,many,TRBJ2-1,-,CASSQESSYNEQFF,TGCGCCAGCAGCCAAGAGAGCTCCTACAATGAGCAGTTCTTC